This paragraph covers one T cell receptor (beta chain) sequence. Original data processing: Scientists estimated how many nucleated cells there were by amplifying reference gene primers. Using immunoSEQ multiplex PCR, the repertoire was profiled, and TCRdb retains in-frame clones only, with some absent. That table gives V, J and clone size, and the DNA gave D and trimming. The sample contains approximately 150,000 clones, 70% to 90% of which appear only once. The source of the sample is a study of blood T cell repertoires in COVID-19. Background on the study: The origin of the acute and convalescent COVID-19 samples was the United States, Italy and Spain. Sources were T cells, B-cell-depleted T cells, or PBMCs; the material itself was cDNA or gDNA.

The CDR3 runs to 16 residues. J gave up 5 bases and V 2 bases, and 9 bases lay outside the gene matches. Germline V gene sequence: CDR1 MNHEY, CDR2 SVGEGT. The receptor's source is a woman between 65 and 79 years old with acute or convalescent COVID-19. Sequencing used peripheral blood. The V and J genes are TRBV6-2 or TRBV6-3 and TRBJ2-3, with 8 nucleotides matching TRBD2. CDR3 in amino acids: CASSYGPGLVVDTQYF. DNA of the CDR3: TGTGCCAGCAGTTACGGGCCGGGACTAGTCGTAGATACGCAGTATTTT.